This T cell receptor (beta chain) was sequenced during a study of cytomegalovirus exposure and HLA in healthy donors. Notes on the study in general: An analysis was carried out at a later point. It showed that HLA-associated TCR beta chains were more clonally expanded than equally common non-associated chains.

About this clone: As yet, its antigen is unknown.

The V end lost 2 bases, the J end lost 2 bases, and 8 bases lay between the germline ends. CDR1 is WNHNN, CDR2 SYGVQD, per germline (reference sequence). The CDR3 consists of 14 residues. Primers for the PCR totalled 60 Vbeta and 13 Jbeta. Only in-frame clones appear in the TCRdb table, and some are missing; sequencing was by immunoSEQ multiplex PCR. The data show about 160,000 clones, with about four fifths seen just once and over 10% held by the top ten. The sequenced sample was PBMCs. The clonotype originates from a woman aged 45 to 65 in good health and CMV-seronegative. This chain uses TRBV10-1 with TRBJ2-3; D perhaps matches TRBD2 (5 bases). CDR3 nucleotides: TGCGCCAGCAGTGAGGGAGGCCCCACAGATACGCAGTATTTT. Amino acids: CASSEGGPTDTQYF.